The 9 T cell receptor beta chains in this list originate from one sample, sequenced in a study of shared clonotypes between healthy human individuals. Assay: immunoSEQ multiplex PCR; the TCRdb copy retains only in-frame clones and omits some. The repertoire holds some 2.1 million clones, with around 93% as singletons. The naive CD8 fraction comprised CD45RO-negative cells positively selected for CCR7 and excluded terminally differentiated effector memory CD45RA+ cells. The source material was naive CD8+ T cells from PBMCs. The receptors derive from a man aged 18 to 35 in good health. Some clones in this sample may be carry-over from other donors' samples.

The chain joins TRBV27 to TRBJ2-7; TRBD1 is a possible D gene (6 bases). The CDR3 totals 14 residues. V shed 5 bases and J shed 2 bases, with 13 bases lying between them. Germline V CDR1 and CDR2: MNHEY, SMNVEV (reference sequence). CDR3: CASSPRQVTYEQYF. The CDR3, as DNA: TGTGCCAGCAGTCCAAGACAGGTAACCTACGAGCAGTACTTC.

The V and J genes are TRBV5-1 and TRBJ2-6, with TRBD1 matching 7 bases. The V segment lost 3 bases and the J segment 0 bases; nucleotides outside the gene matches: 18. The CDR3 loop spans 21 amino acids. CDR1 and CDR2 (germline): SGHRS, YFSETQ. The CDR3 sequence is CASSWTTPGQWVISGANVLTF. The CDR3 DNA reads TGCGCCAGCAGCTGGACGACACCGGGACAGTGGGTTATCTCTGGGGCCAACGTCCTGACTTTC.

The V call is TRBV28, the J call TRBJ2-3, with 12 bases aligning to TRBD2. The CDR3 runs to 18 residues. With V trimmed by 3 bases and J by 4 bases, 11 bases remained unmatched. Germline CDR1 MDHEN, CDR2 SYDVKM. CDR3 sequence reads: CASSFPLPSGRAPDTQYF. DNA for the CDR3: TGTGCCAGCAGTTTTCCCCTCCCTAGCGGGAGGGCCCCAGATACGCAGTATTTT.

This clone appeared a single time. The rearrangement links TRBV27 to TRBJ2-7; 8 nucleotides match TRBD1. CDR3 length: 15 amino acids. Germline CDR1 and CDR2: MNHEY and SMNVEV (reference sequence). J lost 4 bases, V lost 5 bases, and 10 bases had no gene match. The CDR3, as DNA: TGTGCCAGCAGTACCTGGACAGGGTTGGGATACGAGCAGTACTTC. This encodes CASSTWTGLGYEQYF.

The chain combines TRBV12-5 with TRBJ1-1; the D is unclear. Deletions cut 7 bases from V and 1 base from J, with 7 bases between. The CDR3 spans 12 residues. In germline, CDR1 is LGHNT, CDR2 FRNRAP. CDR3 protein: CASVSENTEAFF. CDR3 nucleotide sequence: TGTGCTAGTGTCTCGGAGAACACTGAAGCTTTCTTT. The variable domain in full, with the rest retrieved from reference TRBV12-5 and TRBJ1-1, is DARVTQTPRHKVTEMGQEVTMRCQPILGHNTVFWYRQTMMQGLELLAYFRNRAPLDDSGMPKDRFSAEMPDATLATLKIQPSEPRDSAVYFCASVSENTEAFFGQGTRLTVV.

V gene TRBV9 combines with J gene TRBJ2-4; no clear D. Between the trimmed V and J ends, which lost 3 bases and 1 base, there was a span of 8 bases. This CDR3 spans 14 amino acids. Germline values: CDR1 SGDLS, CDR2 YYNGEE. The CDR3 nucleotides read TGTGCCAGCAGCGCCCAGACGGCCAAAAACATTCAGTACTTC. Translating it yields CASSAQTAKNIQYF.

This chain uses TRBV19 with TRBJ1-1, with 7 bases identical to TRBD1. The CDR3 spans 15 residues. V gave up 11 bases and J gave up 1 base; unmatched junction bases: 13. Germline CDR1 and CDR2: LNHDA and SQIVND (reference sequence). CDR3 sequence reads: CASAARGQQNTEAFF. The CDR3 DNA sequence: TGTGCCTCCGCCGCCCGGGGACAGCAGAACACTGAAGCTTTCTTT.

CDR3 amino acids: CASSRSPAGGSGEQYF. The CDR3, as DNA: TGTGCCAGCAGCCGATCCCCAGCGGGAGGTTCGGGCGAGCAGTACTTC. The V gene is TRBV7-6, the J gene TRBJ2-7, with 9 bases that match TRBD2. Germline CDR1 reads SGHVS; CDR2 reads FNYEAQ. Trimming took 5 bases from V and 6 from J; bases not matched to a gene: 14. There are 16 residues in the CDR3. The entire variable domain, with the rest obtained from reference TRBV7-6 and TRBJ2-7, is as follows: GAGVSQSPRYKVTKRGQDVALRCDPISGHVSLYWYRQALGQGPEFLTYFNYEAQQDKSGLPNDRFSAERPEGSISTLTIQRTEQRDSAMYRCASSRSPAGGSGEQYFGPGTRLTVT.

The chain couples TRBV5-1 to TRBJ2-5; D is perhaps TRBD2 (5 bases). In germline, CDR1 is SGHRS, CDR2 YFSETQ. The ends were cut back, 7 bases at V and 0 bases at J, with 19 bases in the middle. CDR3 length: 16 residues. The CDR3 DNA reads TGCGCCAGCTTTACCTTCCCGGCAGCGGACCAAGAGACCCAGTACTTC. This gives the protein CASFTFPAADQETQYF. Filled out from reference TRBV5-1 and TRBJ2-5, the complete variable domain reads KAGVTQTPRYLIKTRGQQVTLSCSPISGHRSVSWYQQTPGQGLQFLFEYFSETQRNKGNFPGRFSGRQFSNSRSEMNVSTLELGDSALYLCASFTFPAADQETQYFGPGTRLLVL.